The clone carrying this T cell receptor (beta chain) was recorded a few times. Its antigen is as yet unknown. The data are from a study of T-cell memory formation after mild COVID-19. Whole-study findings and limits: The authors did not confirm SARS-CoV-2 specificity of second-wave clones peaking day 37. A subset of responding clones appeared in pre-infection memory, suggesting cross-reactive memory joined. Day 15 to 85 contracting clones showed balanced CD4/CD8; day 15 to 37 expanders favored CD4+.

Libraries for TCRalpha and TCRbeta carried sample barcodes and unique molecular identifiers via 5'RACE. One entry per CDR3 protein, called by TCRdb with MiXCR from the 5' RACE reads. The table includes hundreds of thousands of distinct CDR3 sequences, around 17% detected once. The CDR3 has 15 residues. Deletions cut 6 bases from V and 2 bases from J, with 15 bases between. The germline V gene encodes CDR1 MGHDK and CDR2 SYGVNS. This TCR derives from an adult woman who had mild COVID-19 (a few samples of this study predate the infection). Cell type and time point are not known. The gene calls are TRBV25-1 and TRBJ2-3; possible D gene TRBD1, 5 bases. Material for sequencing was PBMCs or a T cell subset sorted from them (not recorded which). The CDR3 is CASSPPQGLTDTQYF. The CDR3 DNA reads TGTGCCAGCAGCCCACCCCAGGGCCTCACAGATACGCAGTATTTT.